Shown below are 18 T cell receptor beta chains from a single sample sequenced in a study of T cell changes during pregnancy in multiple sclerosis. Data came from immunoSEQ multiplex PCR; TCRdb stores just in-frame clones and leaves some out. Among about 94,000 clones listed, roughly 92% were seen once. Sequencing used peripheral blood, obtained after pregnancy. The receptors derive from a female donor with multiple sclerosis, enrolled in a pregnancy study.

The CDR3 coding sequence is TGTGCCAGCAGCGCTACCTTAGCGGGAGGCTACGAGCAGTACTTC. Protein sequence: CASSATLAGGYEQYF. The rearrangement uses TRBV2 and TRBJ2-7; 10 bases line up with TRBD2. This CDR3 region has 15 residues. J lost 3 bases, V lost 6 bases, and 8 bases had no gene match. The germline V gene has CDR1 SNHLY and CDR2 FYNNEI.

This chain uses TRBV13 with TRBJ1-3; maybe TRBD1 (6 bases). The V end was cut by 1 base, the J end by 0 bases, with 13 bases between. Germline CDR1 is PRHDT and CDR2 is FYEKMQ (reference sequence). The CDR3 covers 17 residues. The CDR3 coding sequence is TGTGCCAGCAGCTTAGTAGCAGACAGGAGCTCTGGAAACACCATATATTTT. As protein: CASSLVADRSSGNTIYF.

The chain has TRBV6-6 and TRBJ2-7; 7 nucleotides match TRBD1. Trimming removed 4 bases from V and 0 bases from J; junction bases left unmatched: 3. The CDR3 runs to 14 residues. The germline V gene encodes CDR1 MNHNY and CDR2 SVGAGI (reference sequence). For the CDR3, the DNA is TGTGCCAGCAGTTTTCAGGGGGTCTCCTACGAGCAGTACTTC. This sequence encodes CASSFQGVSYEQYF.

This chain uses TRBV7-9 with TRBJ2-3, with D possibly matching TRBD1 (6 bases). Germline V lookup: CDR1 SEHNR, CDR2 FQNEAQ (reference sequence). The CDR3 consists of 16 residues. V was clipped by 0 bases and J by 1 base, with 11 bases between them. The CDR3 loop is CASSLAWGLGTDTQYF. For the CDR3, the DNA is TGTGCCAGCAGCTTAGCGTGGGGGCTTGGCACAGATACGCAGTATTTT.

J is TRBJ1-1 and V is TRBV28; 7 positions agree with TRBD1. In germline, CDR1 is MDHEN, CDR2 SYDVKM. The CDR3 length is 16 residues. The trim removed 6 bases at V and 2 bases at J, leaving 12 bases unmatched. As DNA, the CDR3 is TGTGCCAGCAGGAACCGGGACAGAGGATCTAACACTGAAGCTTTCTTT. It translates to CASRNRDRGSNTEAFF.

This rearrangement joins TRBV4-1 to TRBJ2-3; maybe TRBD1 (5 bases). This CDR3 spans 12 amino acids. Trimming left V 3 bases short and J 5 bases short, with 6 bases between. The germline V gene encodes CDR1 MGHRA and CDR2 YSYEKL. The CDR3 coding sequence is TGCGCCAGCAGCCAGGACATAGATACGCAGTATTTT. Amino acid sequence: CASSQDIDTQYF.

This clone was seen a single time. The chain joins TRBV6-5 to TRBJ2-1, with D tentatively TRBD2 (6 bases). Trimming took off 2 bases at V and 6 bases at J, with 17 bases between the two ends. The CDR3 has 16 amino acids. CDR1 MNHEY and CDR2 SVGAGI come from the germline V gene. The CDR3 region is CASSYDSGLFINEQFF. Here the CDR3 DNA reads TGTGCCAGCAGTTACGACTCGGGACTCTTTATCAATGAGCAGTTCTTC.

The chain employs TRBV5-5 and TRBJ1-1; D remains unclear. This CDR3 has 13 amino acids. Trimming removed 5 bases from V and 5 bases from J, with 13 bases in between. Germline values: CDR1 SGHKS, CDR2 YYEKEE (reference sequence). DNA of the CDR3: TGTGCCAGCAGGTCGGGAGTAGGGACTGAAGCTTTCTTT. It codes for CASRSGVGTEAFF.

In DNA, the CDR3 is TGCAGCGTTGCGTTCGGCAGGGCCGCCGAGCAGTACTTC. Its protein product is CSVAFGRAAEQYF. The chain joins TRBV29-1 to TRBJ2-7, with D perhaps TRBD1 (5 bases). CDR3 length: 13 residues. The V gene lost 4 bases and the J gene lost 6 bases, with 16 bases spanning the gap. CDR1 and CDR2 (germline): SQVTM, ANQGSEA.

The chain employs TRBV4-1 and TRBJ2-7; maybe TRBD2 (5 bases). The CDR3 totals 14 residues. Trimming cost V 4 bases and J 0 bases, with 10 bases left between them. Germline loops: CDR1 MGHRA, CDR2 YSYEKL. The CDR3, as DNA: TGCGCCAGCAGCCCCTACGGGGTCTCCTACGAGCAGTACTTC. Amino acid sequence: CASSPYGVSYEQYF.

This chain links TRBV5-4 with TRBJ1-1; TRBD1 matches 7 bases. CDR3 size: 14 residues. Germline V gene data show CDR1 as SGHNT and CDR2 as YYREEE (reference sequence). Trimming took 2 bases from V and 1 from J; bases not matched to a gene: 2. The CDR3 region has the DNA TGTGCCAGCAGCTTCCGGACAGGGAACACTGAAGCTTTCTTT. Amino acids: CASSFRTGNTEAFF. Complete variable domain (other parts from reference TRBV5-4 and TRBJ1-1): ETGVTQSPTHLIKTRGQQVTLRCSSQSGHNTVSWYQQALGQGPQFIFQYYREEENGRGNFPPRFSGLQFPNYSSELNVNALELDDSALYLCASSFRTGNTEAFFGQGTRLTVV.

The CDR3 coding sequence is TGCGCCAGCAGCCAAGTTGGACTCCCTGCCTACGAGCAGTACTTC. Translating gives CASSQVGLPAYEQYF. The chain employs TRBV4-1 and TRBJ2-7, with D perhaps TRBD2 (5 bases). This CDR3 is built from 15 residues. The V end lost 1 base, the J end lost 2 bases, and 12 bases lay between the germline ends. The germline gives CDR1 MGHRA, CDR2 YSYEKL.

The chain uses TRBV6-6 and TRBJ2-7, with D tentatively TRBD2 (7 bases). This CDR3 is 16 amino acids long. The V end lost 0 bases, the J end lost 3 bases, and 15 bases lay between the germline ends. Germline-derived CDR1 and CDR2 are MNHNY and SVGAGI (reference sequence). The CDR3 DNA follows: TGTGCCAGCAGTTACTCGGAGGGGGGGCCCCTCTACGAGCAGTACTTC. Encoded protein: CASSYSEGGPLYEQYF.

The chain combines TRBV18 with TRBJ2-7, with 9 bases that match TRBD2. This CDR3 has 14 residues. Unmatched junction bases numbered 3, after V lost 1 base and J lost 5 bases. Germline V CDR1 and CDR2: KGHSH, LQKENI. CDR3 sequence: CASSPLAGDNEQYF. Here the CDR3 DNA reads TGTGCCAGCTCACCACTAGCGGGAGACAACGAGCAGTACTTC.

The chain is built from TRBV9 and TRBJ2-1; D call uncertain. The CDR3 is 14 residues long. V lost 4 bases and J lost 4, with 12 bases in between. Germline CDR1 SGDLS, CDR2 YYNGEE. The CDR3 nucleotides are TGTGCCAGCAGCCTTTCCCCCTTATACAATGAGCAGTTCTTC. It translates to CASSLSPLYNEQFF.

DNA for the CDR3: TGTGCCAGCAGCCAAGACCCCTCGAGCGCCCAGTACTTC. Residues: CASSQDPSSAQYF. The rearrangement uses TRBV14 and TRBJ2-5; D unresolved. Trimming cost V 0 bases and J 9 bases, with 11 bases left between them. The CDR3 is 13 amino acids. CDR1 and CDR2 (germline): SGHDN, FVKESK. The variable domain in full, completed from reference TRBV14 and TRBJ2-5, reads EAGVTQFPSHSVIEKGQTVTLRCDPISGHDNLYWYRRVMGKEIKFLLHFVKESKQDESGMPNNRFLAERTGGTYSTLKVQPAELEDSGVYFCASSQDPSSAQYFGPGTRLLVL.

The rearrangement joins TRBV11-2 to TRBJ2-7, with TRBD1 identical over 10 bases. This CDR3 has 13 residues. V lost 6 bases and J lost 7; bases outside the gene matches: 6. Germline lookup yields CDR1 SGHAT and CDR2 FQNNGV. CDR3: CASRGQGGGEQYF. The CDR3 nucleotides are TGTGCCAGCAGAGGACAGGGGGGAGGGGAGCAGTACTTC.

V is TRBV4-1 and J is TRBJ1-3; D possibly corresponds to TRBD1 (5 bases). Trimming cost V 4 bases and J 3 bases, with 10 bases left between them. This CDR3 has 14 amino acids. The germline V gene has CDR1 MGHRA and CDR2 YSYEKL. DNA for the CDR3: TGCGCCAGCAGCCCGGCGGGGGTTGGAAACACCATATATTTT. It is translated as CASSPAGVGNTIYF.